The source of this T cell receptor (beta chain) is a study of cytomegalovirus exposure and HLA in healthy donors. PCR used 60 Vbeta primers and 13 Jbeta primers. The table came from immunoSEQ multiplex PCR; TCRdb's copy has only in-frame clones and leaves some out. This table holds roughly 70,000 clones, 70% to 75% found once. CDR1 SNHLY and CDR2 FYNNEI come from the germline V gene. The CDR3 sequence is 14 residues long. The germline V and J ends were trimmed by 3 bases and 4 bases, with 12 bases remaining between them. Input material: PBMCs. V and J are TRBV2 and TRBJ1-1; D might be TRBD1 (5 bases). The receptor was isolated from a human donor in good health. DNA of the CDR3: TGTGCCAGCAGTGAGATGGGGGGGAGCACTGAAGCTTTCTTT. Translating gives CASSEMGGSTEAFF.